This note documents a single T cell receptor beta chain sequence. This sample was included in a study of human T cells and chemical hapten exposure. The CDR3 runs 15 residues. V gave up 4 bases and J gave up 8 bases, with 18 bases separating them. Germline loops: CDR1 SGHNT, CDR2 YYREEE (reference sequence). One entry per CDR3 protein results from TCRdb running MiXCR on the RACE reads. Counted here are around 180,000 distinct CDR3 sequences, 25% to 30% occurring once; the ten biggest clones make up less than 3.5%. Time point denoted: pre-sensitization, week 0. The sample's treatment: therapeutic diphenylcyclopropenone sensitization with weekly scalp DPC.

The chain links TRBV5-4 to TRBJ1-4; the D gene is possibly TRBD1 (6 bases). This clonotype was obtained from a woman in her 30s with alopecia areata. Some clones in this sample may be carry-over from other donors' samples. The sequenced sample was whole blood, obtained in connection with sensitization to the hapten diphenylcyclopropenone (DPC). The DNA of the CDR3 is TGTGCCAGCAGCCAGAACAGGGATCTAGGAGAAAAACTGTTTTTT. Its protein is CASSQNRDLGEKLFF.